The next 10 T cell receptor beta chains were all read from a single sample in a study of T cells in localized non-small cell lung cancer. TCRdb keeps only in-frame clones here, not all; method: immunoSEQ multiplex PCR. Among 1,300 to 1,500 clones listed, approximately 31% were seen once. The sequenced sample was normal lung tissue next to the tumor, obtained before any cancer treatment. The receptor source for this set is a female donor aged 60 or older with stage I lung adenocarcinoma.

The chain carries TRBV11-3 and TRBJ2-5; 8 bases fit TRBD1. With V trimmed by 8 bases and J by 5 bases, 10 bases remained unmatched. CDR1 and CDR2 (germline): SGHNT, YENEEA. CDR3 length: 14 amino acids. The CDR3 sequence is CASALTGGVETQYF. Here the CDR3 DNA reads TGTGCCAGCGCGCTCACAGGGGGTGTGGAGACCCAGTACTTC.

This clone was seen a few times. This chain links TRBV6-8 with TRBJ1-1; 9 bases fit TRBD1. Per the germline V gene, CDR1 is MNHGY and CDR2 is SAAAGT. The CDR3 covers 13 residues. V was pared by 8 bases and J by 11 bases, with 12 bases of the junction left unmatched. CDR3 amino acids: CASANDRGVPAFF. As DNA, the CDR3 is TGTGCCAGCGCGAATGACAGGGGGGTGCCCGCTTTCTTT.

This clone was observed a few times. The chain combines TRBV11-3 with TRBJ1-5; a weak D match, TRBD1 (6 bases). The CDR3 loop spans 15 amino acids. Deletions cut 5 bases from V and 0 bases from J, with 11 bases between. Germline V lookup: CDR1 SGHNT, CDR2 YENEEA. The DNA of the CDR3 is TGTGCCAGCAGCCAAGGGGGATATAGCAATCAGCCCCAGCATTTT. It is translated as CASSQGGYSNQPQHF.

The chain carries TRBV19 and TRBJ1-5; D is perhaps TRBD1 (5 bases). The CDR3 has 15 amino acids. Germline CDR1 and CDR2: LNHDA and SQIVND (reference sequence). Trimming left V 3 bases short and J 4 bases short, with 13 bases between. The CDR3, as DNA: TGTGCCAGTAGTATCTTTTCAGGGAGAAATCAGCCCCAGCATTTT. This sequence encodes CASSIFSGRNQPQHF.

This clone counts as medium-sized. The chain joins TRBV12-5 to TRBJ1-3, with no clear D. CDR3 length equals 14 residues. From germline, CDR1 is LGHNT and CDR2 FRNRAP. The DNA for the CDR3 is TGTGCCATTTCCTCCGAGGCCTCTGGAAACACCATATATTTT. Translation: CAISSEASGNTIYF.

By share, this clone counts as medium-sized. The rearrangement uses TRBV9 and TRBJ2-1, with TRBD1 identical over 10 bases. The V segment lost 5 bases and the J segment 8 bases; nucleotides outside the gene matches: 7. Germline CDR1 and CDR2: SGDLS and YYNGEE. There are 14 residues in the CDR3. The CDR3 region is CASRSGTGVDEQFF. The DNA of the CDR3 is TGTGCCAGCAGATCCGGGACAGGGGTCGATGAGCAGTTCTTC. Together with reference TRBV9 and TRBJ2-1, the CDR3 gives the full variable domain: DSGVTQTPKHLITATGQRVTLRCSPRSGDLSVYWYQQSLDQGLQFLIQYYNGEERAKGNILERFSAQQFPDLHSELNLSSLELGDSALYFCASRSGTGVDEQFFGPGTRLTVL.

The rearrangement uses TRBV12-5 and TRBJ2-1, with TRBD2 matching over 12 bases. Unmatched junction bases numbered 5, after V lost 6 bases and J lost 8 bases. CDR1 is LGHNT and CDR2 is FRNRAP in the germline V gene. This CDR3 comprises 14 residues. Written as DNA, the CDR3 is TGTGCTAGTGGACTAGCGGGGGGCACGCATGAGCAGTTCTTC. Encoded protein: CASGLAGGTHEQFF.

This clone has just a few counts. V is TRBV5-1 and J is TRBJ1-1; D gene uncertain. The CDR3 is 14 amino acids. Trimming stripped 2 bases from V and 1 base from J, with 9 bases between. Germline CDR1 reads SGHRS; CDR2 reads YFSETQ. In DNA, the CDR3 is TGCGCCAGCAGCTTCGGACCCACGAACACTGAAGCTTTCTTT. Translating gives CASSFGPTNTEAFF.

This clone occurred a few times. V usage is TRBV11-3 and J usage is TRBJ2-1; TRBD2 matches 10 bases. Germline trimming cut 0 bases from V and 3 bases from J; bases unmatched to any gene: 2. CDR3 size: 16 residues. CDR1 and CDR2 (germline): SGHNT, YENEEA. CDR3 coding DNA: TGTGCCAGCAGCTTAGAGGCTAGCGGGGGCTACAATGAGCAGTTCTTC. Translating it yields CASSLEASGGYNEQFF.

There are a few counts of this clone. The V gene is TRBV11-3, the J gene TRBJ2-1; 8 bases align to TRBD2. Per the germline V gene, CDR1 is SGHNT and CDR2 is YENEEA. The CDR3 runs 14 residues. V dropped 8 bases and J dropped 4; count of bases not matched to a gene: 7. The CDR3 region has the DNA TGTGCCAGCTACGGGGGGGGAGCATACAATGAGCAGTTCTTC. This encodes CASYGGGAYNEQFF.